This T cell receptor beta chain was profiled in a study of CD8+ T cells in alopecia areata. Treatment defined: oral pan-JAK inhibitor, 5-10 mg twice daily. Extraction and reverse transcription of RNA yielded cDNA as the sequencing template. Some clones are missing from TCRdb's copy, which holds only in-frame ones; the method was immunoSEQ multiplex PCR. The sample lists hundreds of thousands of clones, approximately 67% occurring once. Germline CDR1 LNHDA, CDR2 SQIVND (reference sequence). Between the trimmed V and J ends, which lost 2 bases and 4 bases, there was a span of 14 bases. The CDR3 has 15 residues.

The clonotype originates from a human donor with alopecia areata. Specimen: CD4+ T cells sorted from blood, collected at week 44, from a patient treated with tofacitinib. The V and J genes are TRBV19 and TRBJ1-2; D is unresolved. The CDR3 nucleotides are TGTGCCAGTAGTATAACCTCGGAGCACACCTATGGCTACACCTTC. Protein: CASSITSEHTYGYTF.